The entry below describes one TCR beta chain. Its target is unknown. This entry is derived from a study of T cell responses to AZD1222 COVID-19 vaccine. Clones were read by immunoSEQ multiplex PCR, and TCRdb kept only the in-frame ones, dropping some. Here the sample spans over 200,000 clones, less than 95% being singletons. Study outcomes and limitations: Baseline seropositivity occurred in only a handful of AZD1222 recipients. White British ancestry dominated among donors, who included more females, and clonal diversity was possibly underestimated.

The germline CDR1 and CDR2 sequences are SGDLS and YYNGEE. The ends were cut back, 3 bases at V and 5 bases at J, with 18 bases in the middle. This CDR3 is 15 amino acids long. The rearrangement joins TRBV9 to TRBJ2-7, with D hard to call. Sequencing used peripheral blood, obtained 28 days after the second dose of the MenACWY control vaccine. The TCR comes from an adult who received the MenACWY meningococcal vaccine as a control. The CDR3 bases are TGTGCCAGCAGCGCAGAAGGTGGATTGTCCGACGAGCAGTACTTC. The encoded protein is CASSAEGGLSDEQYF.